This entry concerns a single TCR beta chain. The target antigen is unknown. Sample time point: persistent/refractory GD, antithyroid drugs over 5 years with positive TRAb. PBMC RNA was the source of the TCR library. Germline V gives CDR1 MNHNS, CDR2 SASEGT. There are 12 residues in the CDR3. The V end lost 5 bases, the J end lost 7 bases, and 11 bases lay between the germline ends. CDR3-region Arm-PCR and iRepertoire HTBI primers produced the TCR beta libraries. Each CDR3 protein is one row after TCRdb ran MiXCR on the multiplex PCR reads. This table holds 300,000 or so distinct CDR3 sequences, around 20% found once. This sample was included in a study of regulatory T cells in long-lasting Graves disease. Study-wide points: Persistent disease favored TRBV28, TRBJ1-2 and TRBJ2-5.

This TCR was sampled from a female donor with Graves disease. The sequencing used peripheral blood mononuclear cells (PBMCs), collected when the disease was refractory, from a patient treated with antithyroid drugs. J is TRBJ2-5 and V is TRBV6-1; D may be TRBD2 (6 bases). The CDR3 is CASSTTRGTQYF. In DNA, the CDR3 is TGTGCCAGCAGTACGACTAGGGGGACCCAGTACTTC.